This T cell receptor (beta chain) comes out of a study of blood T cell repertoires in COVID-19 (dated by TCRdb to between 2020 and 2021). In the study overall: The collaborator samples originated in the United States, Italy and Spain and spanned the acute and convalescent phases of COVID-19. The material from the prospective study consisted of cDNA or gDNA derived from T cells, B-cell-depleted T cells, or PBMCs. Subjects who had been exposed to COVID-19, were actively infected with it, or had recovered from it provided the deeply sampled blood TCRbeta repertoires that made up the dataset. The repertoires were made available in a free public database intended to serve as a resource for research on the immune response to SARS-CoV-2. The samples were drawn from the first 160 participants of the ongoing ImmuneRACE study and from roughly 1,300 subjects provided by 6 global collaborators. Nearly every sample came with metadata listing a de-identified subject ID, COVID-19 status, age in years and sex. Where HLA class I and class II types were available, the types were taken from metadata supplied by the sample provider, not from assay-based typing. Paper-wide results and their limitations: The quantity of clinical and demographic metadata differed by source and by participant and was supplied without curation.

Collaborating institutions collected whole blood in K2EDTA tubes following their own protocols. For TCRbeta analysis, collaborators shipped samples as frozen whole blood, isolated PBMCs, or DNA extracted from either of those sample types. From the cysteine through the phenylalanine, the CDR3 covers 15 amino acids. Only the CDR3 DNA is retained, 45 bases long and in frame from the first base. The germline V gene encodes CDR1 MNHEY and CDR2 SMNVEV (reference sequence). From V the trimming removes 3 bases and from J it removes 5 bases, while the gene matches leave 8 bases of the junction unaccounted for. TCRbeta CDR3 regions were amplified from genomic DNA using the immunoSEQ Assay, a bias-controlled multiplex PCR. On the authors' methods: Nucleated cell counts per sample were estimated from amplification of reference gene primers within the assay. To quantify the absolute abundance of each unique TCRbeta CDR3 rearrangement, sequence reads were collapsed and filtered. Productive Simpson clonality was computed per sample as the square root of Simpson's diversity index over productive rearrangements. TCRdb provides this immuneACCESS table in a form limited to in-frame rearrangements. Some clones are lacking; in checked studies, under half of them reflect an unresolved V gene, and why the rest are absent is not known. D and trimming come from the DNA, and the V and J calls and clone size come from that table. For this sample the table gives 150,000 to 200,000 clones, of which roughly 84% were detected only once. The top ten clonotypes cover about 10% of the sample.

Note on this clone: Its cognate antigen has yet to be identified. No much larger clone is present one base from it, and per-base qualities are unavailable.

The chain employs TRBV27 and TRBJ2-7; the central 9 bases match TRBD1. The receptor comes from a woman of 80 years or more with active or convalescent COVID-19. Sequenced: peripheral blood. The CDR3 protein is CASSFLRTGAHEQYF. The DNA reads TGTGCCAGCAGTTTTCTTAGGACAGGGGCCCACGAGCAGTACTTC.